The following is a T cell receptor (beta chain) sequence with its context. Different DNA sequences within this sample yield the same CDR3. Germline V gene lookup returns CDR1 ENHRY and CDR2 SYGVKD. V lost 10 bases and J 4 bases, leaving 19 bases between the germline ends. This CDR3 contains 14 residues. These data are taken from a study of T cell changes during pregnancy in multiple sclerosis. Method: immunoSEQ multiplex PCR; TCRdb's copy keeps in-frame clones and lacks some. The sample lists about 96,000 clones; around 92% were seen once. The chain employs TRBV10-3 and TRBJ1-2; D not resolved. This clonotype originated in a female donor with multiple sclerosis, enrolled in a pregnancy study. Sequenced material: peripheral blood, taken in the first trimester of pregnancy. CDR3 protein: CATQTAGEGYGYTF. In DNA, the CDR3 is TGTGCCACCCAGACGGCAGGAGAGGGCTATGGCTACACCTTC.